This passage covers 21 T cell receptor beta chains from one sample sequenced in a study of blood T cells in healthy people across ages (dated by TCRdb to the mid-2010s). The protocol used for the library was 5' RACE. TCRdb records Illumina HiSeq 2500 as the sequencer. A second PCR of about 6 to 11 cycles was performed with a sample-barcoded 5' primer and a J-beta primer mix. TCRdb reprocessing: public reads trimmed at Q25 with fastp, clones called with MiXCR, in-frame beta chains kept. Rows matching on CDR3 protein sequence are summarized as one entry with the most common DNA and genes. The sample table holds approximately 850,000 distinct CDR3 sequences, of which roughly 50% were seen once. Clones ranked in the top ten supply roughly 22% of the sample. The material sequenced was blood. The origin of the receptors is a man between 25 and 39 years old in good health.

This clonotype was seen a handful of times. The chain combines TRBV29-1 with TRBJ2-7; maybe TRBD2 (6 bases). The CDR3 runs 12 residues. CDR1 and CDR2 (germline): SQVTM, ANQGSEA. Trimming pared 5 bases from V and 3 bases from J, leaving 11 bases between. CDR3 bases: TGCAGCGTTTCCCCTAGCGACTACGAGCAGTACTTC. Translated: CSVSPSDYEQYF.

The rearrangement joins TRBV12-3 or TRBV12-4 to TRBJ2-5; TRBD1 matches 8 bases. V lost 6 bases, J lost 3 bases, and 9 bases stayed unmatched. The CDR3 length is 15 residues. This CDR3 is CASSRDRPGEETQYF. CDR3 sequence (DNA): TGTGCCAGCAGCAGGGACAGGCCGGGGGAAGAGACCCAGTACTTC.

This clonotype was recorded at least ten times. This CDR3 reads CAISNIRGGAVTGSYEQYF. For the CDR3, the DNA is TGTGCCATCAGTAACATAAGAGGGGGGGCGGTGACGGGCTCCTACGAGCAGTACTTC. The genes are TRBV10-3 and TRBJ2-7, with D possibly TRBD2 on 7 matching bases. The CDR3 totals 19 residues. CDR1 ENHRY and CDR2 SYGVKD come from the germline V gene. V was cut by 5 bases and J by 0 bases, with 26 bases left in between.

In this sample, this clonotype turned up many times. A read error is possible here, since a much larger clone lies one base away. The chain links TRBV20-1 to TRBJ2-5; TRBD2 matches at 15 bases. V shed 0 bases, J shed 11 bases, and the junction held 13 bases outside the gene matches. Germline-derived CDR1 and CDR2 are DFQATT and SNEGSKA (reference sequence). There are 17 residues in the CDR3. The CDR3 DNA follows: TGCAGTGCTAGAGATACGGGACTAGCGGGAGGTCCCAATGAGCAGTACTTC. Its protein is CSARDTGLAGGPNEQYF.

J is TRBJ2-1 and V is TRBV7-9; 8 nucleotides match TRBD2. Germline V gene lookup returns CDR1 SEHNR and CDR2 FQNEAQ (reference sequence). The CDR3 spans 14 residues. V lost 7 bases, J lost 9 bases, and 11 bases stayed unmatched. The CDR3 spells CASTIGLARGEQFF. CDR3 in DNA: TGTGCCAGCACCATAGGACTAGCCCGCGGTGAGCAGTTCTTC. Combining the CDR3 with reference TRBV7-9 and TRBJ2-1 gives the whole variable domain DTGVSQNPRHKITKRGQNVTFRCDPISEHNRLYWYRQTLGQGPEFLTYFQNEAQLEKSRLLSDRFSAERPKGSFSTLEIQRTEQGDSAMYLCASTIGLARGEQFFGPGTRLTVL.

This clonotype was seen a handful of times. V usage is TRBV28 and J usage is TRBJ1-2; unclear D gene. The V end was cut by 6 bases, the J end by 1 base, with 9 bases between. The CDR3 loop spans 13 amino acids. Per germline, CDR1 MDHEN and CDR2 SYDVKM. This CDR3 is CASRGNLNYGYTF. CDR3 bases: TGTGCCAGCAGGGGAAACCTTAACTATGGCTACACCTTC.

In DNA form, the CDR3 reads TGTGCCAGCAGCCCACTAGCGGGGGCTCACCAAGAGACCCAGTACTTC. Translation: CASSPLAGAHQETQYF. This chain connects TRBV7-6 to TRBJ2-5; TRBD2 matches at 11 bases. CDR3 size: 16 residues. Losses at the gene ends were 5 bases for V and 0 bases for J; bases not matched to a gene: 5. The germline V gene has CDR1 SGHVS and CDR2 FNYEAQ. The variable domain in full, completed from reference TRBV7-6 and TRBJ2-5, reads GAGVSQSPRYKVTKRGQDVALRCDPISGHVSLYWYRQALGQGPEFLTYFNYEAQQDKSGLPNDRFSAERPEGSISTLTIQRTEQRDSAMYRCASSPLAGAHQETQYFGPGTRLLVL.

V gene TRBV7-2 combines with J gene TRBJ1-2; D not resolved. This CDR3 spans 13 amino acids. Trimming left V 5 bases short and J 8 bases short, with 15 bases between. In germline, CDR1 is SGHTA, CDR2 FQGNSA. The CDR3 DNA follows: TGTGCCAGCAGCCCGCCAATCTCGGGCGGCTACACCTTC. It yields the protein CASSPPISGGYTF.

To note about this clonotype: A read error may produce the germline difference seen at one junction end. The rearrangement joins TRBV13 to TRBJ2-1, with 7 bases that match TRBD1. Germline CDR1 reads PRHDT; CDR2 reads FYEKMQ (reference sequence). The CDR3 length is 13 residues. CDR3 residues: CACSLGTENEQFF. For the CDR3, the DNA is TGTGCCTGCAGCTTGGGGACAGAAAATGAGCAGTTCTTC.

This clonotype was observed at least ten times. This chain joins TRBV7-2 and TRBJ2-1; 9 bases map to TRBD1. With V trimmed by 6 bases and J by 7 bases, 10 bases remained unmatched. Germline V gives CDR1 SGHTA, CDR2 FQGNSA. The CDR3 loop spans 15 amino acids. The DNA for the CDR3 is TGTGCCAGCAGGAGGCCGGGACAGGGTTGGAATGAGCAGTTCTTC. Its translation: CASRRPGQGWNEQFF.

This clonotype turned up a few times. This chain uses TRBV11-1 with TRBJ1-2; D gene unclear. This CDR3 is built from 15 residues. Germline V gene lookup returns CDR1 SGHAT and CDR2 FQDESV (reference sequence). Trimming took off 4 bases at V and 4 bases at J, with 16 bases between the two ends. The CDR3 DNA follows: TGTGCCAGCAGCTCTTCTACTGGACGGCGCTATGGCTACACCTTC. Protein sequence: CASSSSTGRRYGYTF.

The rearrangement links TRBV29-1 to TRBJ1-1; tentatively, D is TRBD1 (6 bases). V was shortened by 3 bases and J by 5 bases, with 22 bases between the two germline ends. Germline V gene lookup returns CDR1 SQVTM and CDR2 ANQGSEA. This CDR3 has 16 residues. CDR3 sequence reads: CSVDPGGEVLWTEAFF. The CDR3 DNA follows: TGCAGCGTTGACCCGGGGGGCGAAGTTCTTTGGACTGAAGCTTTCTTT. Supplemented by reference TRBV29-1 and TRBJ1-1, the full variable domain reads SAVISQKPSRDICQRGTSLTIQCQVDSQVTMMFWYRQQPGQSLTLIATANQGSEATYESGFVIDKFPISRPNLTFSTLTVSNMSPEDSSIYLCSVDPGGEVLWTEAFFGQGTRLTVV.

This chain joins TRBV29-1 and TRBJ2-5; a weak D match, TRBD1 (5 bases). Germline-derived CDR1 and CDR2 are SQVTM and ANQGSEA. With 5 bases removed from V and 1 base from J, the gap between germline ends came to 14 bases. This CDR3 spans 14 amino acids. The CDR3 protein is CSVTHLGPQETQYF. The CDR3 nucleotides are TGCAGCGTTACCCATCTGGGGCCCCAAGAGACCCAGTACTTC.

This clonotype was picked up a small number of times. This chain joins TRBV12-3 or TRBV12-4 and TRBJ2-3; D not certain. V was cut by 3 bases and J by 4 bases, with 8 bases left in between. This CDR3 has 13 residues. CDR3 in DNA: TGTGCCAGCAGTTTTGGGGAATCAGATACGCAGTATTTT. The encoded protein is CASSFGESDTQYF.

In its sample, this clonotype was seen a few times. This rearrangement joins TRBV20-1 to TRBJ2-5; D is undetermined. Germline V gene lookup returns CDR1 DFQATT and CDR2 SNEGSKA (reference sequence). The CDR3 extends over 12 amino acids. Trimming pared 6 bases from V and 5 bases from J, leaving 13 bases between. CDR3 coding DNA: TGCAGTGCCCCGGGCGCTTCCGAGACCCAGTACTTC. This encodes CSAPGASETQYF.

This rearrangement joins TRBV20-1 to TRBJ2-7; tentative D call: TRBD2 (5 bases). The CDR3 is made up of 18 amino acids. Germline loops: CDR1 DFQATT, CDR2 SNEGSKA (reference sequence). The ends were cut back, 0 bases at V and 2 bases at J, with 23 bases in the middle. CDR3 sequence reads: CSARDKEGTGSRAYEQYF. CDR3 DNA sequence: TGCAGTGCTAGAGATAAAGAGGGTACCGGCAGTAGAGCCTACGAGCAGTACTTC.

This clonotype was seen a handful of times. The CDR3 nucleotides are TGTGCCATCTATAGGTCGGGGCCTTATGGCTACACCTTC. Translated: CAIYRSGPYGYTF. The genes are TRBV10-3 and TRBJ1-2; D may be TRBD1 (5 bases). The CDR3 has 13 residues. Trimming removed 8 bases from V and 5 bases from J, with 15 bases in between. Germline values: CDR1 ENHRY, CDR2 SYGVKD.

The V and J genes are TRBV20-1 and TRBJ1-6; D uncertain. The ends were cut back, 6 bases at V and 0 bases at J, with 12 bases in the middle. Germline CDR1 reads DFQATT; CDR2 reads SNEGSKA (reference sequence). CDR3 length equals 15 residues. CDR3 bases: TGCAGTGCAAAAAATCCCAGCTCCTATAATTCACCCCTCCACTTT. This gives the protein CSAKNPSSYNSPLHF.

The chain is built from TRBV6-5 and TRBJ2-3; 7 bases line up with TRBD1. The CDR3 contains 14 residues. V was pared by 2 bases and J by 2 bases, with 1 base of the junction left unmatched. The germline gives CDR1 MNHEY, CDR2 SVGAGI. DNA of the CDR3: TGTGCCAGCAGTTACAGGGGGCACACAGATACGCAGTATTTT. Amino acids: CASSYRGHTDTQYF.

The chain is built from TRBV6-5 and TRBJ2-7, with 7 bases identical to TRBD2. With 5 bases clipped from V and 3 bases from J, the junction kept 10 bases outside the gene matches. The CDR3 is made up of 15 amino acids. Germline V CDR1 and CDR2: MNHEY, SVGAGI. The CDR3 is CASSGRNGGNYEQYF. DNA for the CDR3: TGTGCCAGCAGTGGCCGAAACGGGGGGAACTACGAGCAGTACTTC.

CDR3: CASSLVARGGETQYF. The CDR3 region has the DNA TGTGCCAGCAGCTTAGTGGCCAGGGGAGGAGAGACCCAGTACTTC. The chain links TRBV7-2 to TRBJ2-5, with D perhaps assigned TRBD1 or TRBD2 (6 bases each). The CDR3 is 15 amino acids. Germline-derived CDR1 and CDR2 are SGHTA and FQGNSA. The germline V and J ends were trimmed by 1 base and 4 bases, with 13 bases remaining between them.